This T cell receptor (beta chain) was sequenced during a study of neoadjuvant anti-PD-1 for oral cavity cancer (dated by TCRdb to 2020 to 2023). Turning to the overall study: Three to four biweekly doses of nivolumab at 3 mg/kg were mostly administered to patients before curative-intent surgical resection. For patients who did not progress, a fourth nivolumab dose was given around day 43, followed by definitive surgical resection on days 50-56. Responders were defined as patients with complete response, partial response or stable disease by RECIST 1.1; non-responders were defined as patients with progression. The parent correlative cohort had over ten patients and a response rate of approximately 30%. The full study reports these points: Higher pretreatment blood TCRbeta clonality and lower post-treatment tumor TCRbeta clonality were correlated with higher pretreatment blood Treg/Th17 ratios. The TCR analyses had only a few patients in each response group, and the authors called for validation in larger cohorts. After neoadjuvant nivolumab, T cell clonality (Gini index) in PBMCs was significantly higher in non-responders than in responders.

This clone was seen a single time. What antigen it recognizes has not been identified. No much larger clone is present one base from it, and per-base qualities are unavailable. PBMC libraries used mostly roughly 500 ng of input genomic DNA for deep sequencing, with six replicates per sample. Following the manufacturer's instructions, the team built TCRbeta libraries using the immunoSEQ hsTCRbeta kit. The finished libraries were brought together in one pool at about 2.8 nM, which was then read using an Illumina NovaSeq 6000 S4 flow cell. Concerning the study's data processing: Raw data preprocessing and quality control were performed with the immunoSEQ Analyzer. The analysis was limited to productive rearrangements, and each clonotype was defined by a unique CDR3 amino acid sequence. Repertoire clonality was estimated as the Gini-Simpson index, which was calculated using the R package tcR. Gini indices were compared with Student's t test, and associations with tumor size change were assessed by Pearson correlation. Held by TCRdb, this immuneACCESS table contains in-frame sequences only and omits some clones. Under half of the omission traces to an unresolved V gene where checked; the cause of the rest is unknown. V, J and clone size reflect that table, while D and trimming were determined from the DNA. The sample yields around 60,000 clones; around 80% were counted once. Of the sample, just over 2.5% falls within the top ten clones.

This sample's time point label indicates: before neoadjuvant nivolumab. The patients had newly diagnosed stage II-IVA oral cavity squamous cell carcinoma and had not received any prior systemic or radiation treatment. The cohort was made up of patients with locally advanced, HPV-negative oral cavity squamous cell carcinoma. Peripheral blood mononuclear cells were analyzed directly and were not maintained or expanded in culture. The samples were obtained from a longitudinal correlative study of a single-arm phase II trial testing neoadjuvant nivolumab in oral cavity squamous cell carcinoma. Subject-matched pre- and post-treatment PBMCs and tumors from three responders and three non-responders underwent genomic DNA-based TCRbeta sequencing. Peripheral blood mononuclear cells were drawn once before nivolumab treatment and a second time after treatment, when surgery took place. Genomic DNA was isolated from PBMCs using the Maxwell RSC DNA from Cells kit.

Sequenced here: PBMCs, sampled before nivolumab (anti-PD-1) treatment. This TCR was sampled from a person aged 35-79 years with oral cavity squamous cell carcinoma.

The CDR3 region: CASSPDRANQPQHF. The nucleotides are TGTGCCAGCAGCCCCGACAGGGCCAATCAGCCCCAGCATTTT. The chain uses TRBV5-8 and TRBJ1-5; 7 central nucleotides agree with TRBD1. At the junction V is shortened by 4 bases and J by 3 bases; bases outside the gene matches: 4. From the cysteine up to the phenylalanine, the CDR3 has a length of 14 residues. Just CDR3 DNA is preserved here, 42 bases in frame from base 1. Reading the germline V gene gives CDR1 SGHTS and CDR2 YDEGEE.